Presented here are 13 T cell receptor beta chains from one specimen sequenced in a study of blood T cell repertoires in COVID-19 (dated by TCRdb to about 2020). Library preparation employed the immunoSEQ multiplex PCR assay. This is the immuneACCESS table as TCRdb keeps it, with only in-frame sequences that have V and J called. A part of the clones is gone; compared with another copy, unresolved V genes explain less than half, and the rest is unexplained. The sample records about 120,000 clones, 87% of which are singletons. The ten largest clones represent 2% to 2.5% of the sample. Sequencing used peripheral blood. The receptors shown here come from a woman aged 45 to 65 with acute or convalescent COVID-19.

The CDR3, as DNA: TGTGCCATCAGTGAATCAGTACGGGGGAATGAAAAACTGTTTTTT. This encodes CAISESVRGNEKLFF. The chain is built from TRBV10-3 and TRBJ1-4, with TRBD1 as a possible D gene (5 bases). Between the trimmed V and J ends, which lost 3 bases and 5 bases, there was a span of 13 bases. The germline V gene encodes CDR1 ENHRY and CDR2 SYGVKD. The CDR3 contains 15 residues.

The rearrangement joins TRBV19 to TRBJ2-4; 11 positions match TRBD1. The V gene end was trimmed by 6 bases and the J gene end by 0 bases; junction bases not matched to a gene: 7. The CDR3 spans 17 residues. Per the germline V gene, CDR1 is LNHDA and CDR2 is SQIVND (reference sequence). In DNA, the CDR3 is TGTGCCAGTAGCCTTCCGGACAGGGGGCTAGCCAAAAACATTCAGTACTTC. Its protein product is CASSLPDRGLAKNIQYF.

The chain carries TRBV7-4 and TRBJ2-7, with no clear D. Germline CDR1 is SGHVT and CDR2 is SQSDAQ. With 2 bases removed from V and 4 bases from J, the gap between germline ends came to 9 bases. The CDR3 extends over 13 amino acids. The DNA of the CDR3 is TGTGCCAGCAGCTTAATTCTTTGTTACGAGCAGTACTTC. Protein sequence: CASSLILCYEQYF.

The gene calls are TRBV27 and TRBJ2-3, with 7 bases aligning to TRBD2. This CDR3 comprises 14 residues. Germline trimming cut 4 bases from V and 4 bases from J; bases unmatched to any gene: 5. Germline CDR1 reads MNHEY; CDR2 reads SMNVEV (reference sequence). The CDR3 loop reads CASSWRERADTQYF. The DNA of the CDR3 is TGTGCCAGCAGTTGGCGGGAGCGGGCAGATACGCAGTATTTT.

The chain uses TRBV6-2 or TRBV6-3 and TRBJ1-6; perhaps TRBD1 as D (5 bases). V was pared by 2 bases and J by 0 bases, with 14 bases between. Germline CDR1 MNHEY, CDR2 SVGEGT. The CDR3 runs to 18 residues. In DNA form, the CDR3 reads TGTGCCAGCAGTTACCCGGGGGACGGCTACTCCTATAATTCACCCCTCCACTTT. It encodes CASSYPGDGYSYNSPLHF.

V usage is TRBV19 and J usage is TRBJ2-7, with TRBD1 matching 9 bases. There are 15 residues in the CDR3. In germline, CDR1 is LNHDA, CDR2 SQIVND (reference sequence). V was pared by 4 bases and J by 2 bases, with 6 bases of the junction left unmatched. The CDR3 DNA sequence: TGTGCCAGTAGTACCGGACAGGGGAGTCCCTACGAGCAGTACTTC. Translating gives CASSTGQGSPYEQYF.

The CDR3 DNA follows: TGCGCCAGCAGCCAAGATCGGAGGACCGCCTCGGGCGAGCAGTACTTC. Translation: CASSQDRRTASGEQYF. J is TRBJ2-7 and V is TRBV4-3, with D tentatively TRBD2 (5 bases). The CDR3 length is 16 residues. V was trimmed by 0 bases and J by 6 bases, leaving 18 bases between them. Germline V gives CDR1 LGHNA, CDR2 YSLEER.

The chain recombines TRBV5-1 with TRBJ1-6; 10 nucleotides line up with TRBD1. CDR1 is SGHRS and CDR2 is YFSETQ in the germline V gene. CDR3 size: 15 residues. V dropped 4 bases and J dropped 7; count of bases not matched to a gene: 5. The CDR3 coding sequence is TGCGCCAGCAGCCTACAGGACAGGGGGAATTCACCCCTCCACTTT. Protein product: CASSLQDRGNSPLHF.

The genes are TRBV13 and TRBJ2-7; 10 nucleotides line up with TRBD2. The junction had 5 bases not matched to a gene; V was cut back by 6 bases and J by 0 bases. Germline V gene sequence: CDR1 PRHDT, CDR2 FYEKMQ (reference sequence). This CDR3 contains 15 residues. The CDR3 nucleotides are TGTGCCAGCAGGACAAGCGGGAGGGCCTCCTACGAGCAGTACTTC. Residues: CASRTSGRASYEQYF. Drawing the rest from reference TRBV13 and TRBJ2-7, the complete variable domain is AAGVIQSPRHLIKEKRETATLKCYPIPRHDTVYWYQQGPGQDPQFLISFYEKMQSDKGSIPDRFSAQQFSDYHSELNMSSLELGDSALYFCASRTSGRASYEQYFGPGTRLTVT.

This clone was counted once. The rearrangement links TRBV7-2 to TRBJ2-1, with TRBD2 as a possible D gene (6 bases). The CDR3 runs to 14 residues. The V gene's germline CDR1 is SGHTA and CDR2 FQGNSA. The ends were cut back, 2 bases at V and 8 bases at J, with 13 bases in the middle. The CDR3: CASSLSGRGDEQFF. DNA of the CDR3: TGTGCCAGCAGCTTAAGTGGGCGGGGAGATGAGCAGTTCTTC.

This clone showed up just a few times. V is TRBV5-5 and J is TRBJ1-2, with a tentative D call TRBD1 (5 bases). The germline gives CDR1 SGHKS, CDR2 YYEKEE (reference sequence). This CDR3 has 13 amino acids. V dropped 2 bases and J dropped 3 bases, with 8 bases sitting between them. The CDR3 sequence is CASSFGGDYGYTF. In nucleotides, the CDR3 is TGTGCCAGCAGCTTCGGGGGGGACTATGGCTACACCTTC. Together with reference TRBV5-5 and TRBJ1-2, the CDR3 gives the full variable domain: DAGVTQSPTHLIKTRGQQVTLRCSPISGHKSVSWYQQVLGQGPQFIFQYYEKEERGRGNFPDRFSARQFPNYSSELNVNALLLGDSALYLCASSFGGDYGYTFGSGTRLTVV.

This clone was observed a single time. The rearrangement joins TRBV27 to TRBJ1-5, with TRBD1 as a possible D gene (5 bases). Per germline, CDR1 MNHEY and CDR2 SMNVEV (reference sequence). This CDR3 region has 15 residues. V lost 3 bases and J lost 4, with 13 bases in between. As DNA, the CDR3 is TGTGCCAGCAGTTTCCGGGGACTGCGAAATCAGCCCCAGCATTTT. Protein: CASSFRGLRNQPQHF.

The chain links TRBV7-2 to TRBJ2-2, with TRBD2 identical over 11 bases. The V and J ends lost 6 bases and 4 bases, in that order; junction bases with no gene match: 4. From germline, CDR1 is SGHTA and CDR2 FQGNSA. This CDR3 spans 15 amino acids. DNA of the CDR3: TGTGCCAGCAGGATACTAGCGGGGGTCACCGGGGAGCTGTTTTTT. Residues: CASRILAGVTGELFF.